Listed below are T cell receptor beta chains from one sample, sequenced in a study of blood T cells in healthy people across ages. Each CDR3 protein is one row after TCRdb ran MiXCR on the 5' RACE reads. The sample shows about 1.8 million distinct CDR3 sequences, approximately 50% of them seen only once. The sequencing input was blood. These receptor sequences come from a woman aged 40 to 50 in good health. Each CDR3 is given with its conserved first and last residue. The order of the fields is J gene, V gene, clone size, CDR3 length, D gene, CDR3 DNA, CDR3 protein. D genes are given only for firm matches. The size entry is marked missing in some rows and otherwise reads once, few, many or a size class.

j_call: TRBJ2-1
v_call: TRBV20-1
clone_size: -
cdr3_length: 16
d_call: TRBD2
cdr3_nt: TGCAGTGCTAGAGAGTTAGCGGGGGGGCCGGAGGAGACCCAGTTCTTC
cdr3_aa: CSARELAGGPEETQFF

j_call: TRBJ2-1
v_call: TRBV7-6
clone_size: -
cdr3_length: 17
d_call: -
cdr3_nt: TGTGCCAGCAGCTATAGGTCAGGGGGGTTTGGGAACGATGAGCAGTTCTTC
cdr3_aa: CASSYRSGGFGNDEQFF

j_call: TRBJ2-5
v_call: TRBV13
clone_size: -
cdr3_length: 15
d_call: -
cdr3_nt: TGTGCCAGCAGCTTAAGAAGGGGTAGTGAAGAGACCCAGTACTTC
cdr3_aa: CASSLRRGSEETQYF

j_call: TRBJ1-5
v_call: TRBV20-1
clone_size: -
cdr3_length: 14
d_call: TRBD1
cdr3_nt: TGCAGTGCTAGATCCGGACAGGGGGGTCGGCCCCAGCATTTT
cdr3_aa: CSARSGQGGRPQHF

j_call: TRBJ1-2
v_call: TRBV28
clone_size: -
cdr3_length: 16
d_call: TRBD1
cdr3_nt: TGTGCCAGCAGTTTACCCGGGACAGGCACTAACTATGGCTACACCTTC
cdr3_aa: CASSLPGTGTNYGYTF

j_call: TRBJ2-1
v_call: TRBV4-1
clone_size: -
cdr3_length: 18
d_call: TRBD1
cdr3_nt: TGCGCCAGCAGCCAAGTACCATCCGGGACAGCGATTAACAATGAGCAGTTCTTC
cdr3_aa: CASSQVPSGTAINNEQFF

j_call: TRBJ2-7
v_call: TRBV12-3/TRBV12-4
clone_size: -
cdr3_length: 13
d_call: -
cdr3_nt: TGTGCCAGCAGTCAGGACAGTGTCTACGAGCAGTACTTC
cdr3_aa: CASSQDSVYEQYF

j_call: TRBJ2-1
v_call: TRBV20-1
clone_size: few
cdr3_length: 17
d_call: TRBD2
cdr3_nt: TGCAGTGCTAGAGAGATGACTAGCGGGGCCGCATACAATGAGCAGTTCTTC
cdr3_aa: CSAREMTSGAAYNEQFF

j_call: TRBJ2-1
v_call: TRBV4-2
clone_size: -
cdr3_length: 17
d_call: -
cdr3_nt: TGTGCCAGCAGCCAAGAAAAGGGGTTGGGACGATACAATGAGCAGTTCTTC
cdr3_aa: CASSQEKGLGRYNEQFF

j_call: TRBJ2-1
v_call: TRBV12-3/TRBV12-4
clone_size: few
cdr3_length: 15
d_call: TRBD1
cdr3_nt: TGTGCCAGCACCGAGACAGGGGGCTTGTCCAATGAGCAGTTCTTC
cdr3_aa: CASTETGGLSNEQFF

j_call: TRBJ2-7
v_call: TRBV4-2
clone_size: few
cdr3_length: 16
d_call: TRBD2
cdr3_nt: TGTGCCAGCAGCCAAGTTCAGGGACTAGCGGACTACGAGCAGTACTTC
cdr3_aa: CASSQVQGLADYEQYF

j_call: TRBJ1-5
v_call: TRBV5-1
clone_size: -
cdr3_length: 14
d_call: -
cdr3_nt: TGTGCCAGCAGTTTAGGAAGCTACAATCAGCCCCAGCATTTT
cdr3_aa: CASSLGSYNQPQHF

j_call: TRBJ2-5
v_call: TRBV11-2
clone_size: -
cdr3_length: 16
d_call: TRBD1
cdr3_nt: TGTGCCAGCACCCCACTGACAGGGGGCGAGGGGGAGACCCAGTACTTC
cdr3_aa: CASTPLTGGEGETQYF

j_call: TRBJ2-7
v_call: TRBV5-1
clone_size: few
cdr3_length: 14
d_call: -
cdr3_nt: TGCGCCAGCACGTTGACAGGGGAGGGCTACGAGCAGTACTTC
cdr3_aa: CASTLTGEGYEQYF

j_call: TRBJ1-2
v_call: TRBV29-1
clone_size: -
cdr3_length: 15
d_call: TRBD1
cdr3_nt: TGCAGCGTCGAAGATGATACAGGGGGAGCGTGTGGCTACACCTTC
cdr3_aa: CSVEDDTGGACGYTF

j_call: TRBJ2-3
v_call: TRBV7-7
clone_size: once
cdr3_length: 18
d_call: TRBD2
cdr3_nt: TGTGCTAGCAGCCCTGTCGTCAGCGGGGTCGCTCCCACAGATACGCAGTATTTT
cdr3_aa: CASSPVVSGVAPTDTQYF

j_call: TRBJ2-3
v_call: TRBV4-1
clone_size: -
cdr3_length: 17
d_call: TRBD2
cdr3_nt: TGCGCCAGCAGCCAAACCGCAGCGGGGGCCAACACAGATACGCAGTATTTT
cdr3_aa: CASSQTAAGANTDTQYF

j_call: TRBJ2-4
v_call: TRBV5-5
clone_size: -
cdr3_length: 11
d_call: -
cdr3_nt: TGTGCCAGCAGCCTTACCTTGGAGCGGTACTTC
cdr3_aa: CASSLTLERYF

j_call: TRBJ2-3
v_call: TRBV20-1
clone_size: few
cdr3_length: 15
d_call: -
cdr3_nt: TGCAGTGCTAGATTGAGACCGGCCGGCACAGATACGCAGTATTTT
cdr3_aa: CSARLRPAGTDTQYF

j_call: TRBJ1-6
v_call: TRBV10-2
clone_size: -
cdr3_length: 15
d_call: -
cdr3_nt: TGCGCCAGCAGTGCACCAATACAGGGAGATTCACCCCTCCACTTT
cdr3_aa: CASSAPIQGDSPLHF